This note documents a single T cell receptor (beta chain) sequence. The antigen is unknown. No infections or other immune events were documented during collection. Only in-frame clones appear in the TCRdb table, and some are missing; sequencing was by immunoSEQ multiplex PCR. This sample yields 100,000 to 150,000 clones, of which approximately 86% are seen a single time; more than 7% belongs to the top ten. The entry originates in a study of identifying expanded T cells in peripheral blood. Study conclusions and caveats: Over approximately two and four weeks, about 16 and 19 clones changed, versus approximately 1.1 between replicates. Across healthy donors, higher total template counts meant significantly greater approximately 2-week count variance.

The J segment lost 6 bases and the V segment lost 7 bases, leaving 9 bases of the junction unmatched. The CDR3 covers 14 residues. The germline CDR1 and CDR2 sequences are SQVTM and ANQGSEA. The V gene is TRBV29-1, the J gene TRBJ2-2, with 9 nucleotides matching TRBD1. The receptor's source is a person between 18 and 75 years old in good health. Sequenced material: blood. DNA for the CDR3: TGCAGCGCGAGGGGACAGGGCACGGCCGGGGAGCTGTTTTTT. Translated, it gives CSARGQGTAGELFF.